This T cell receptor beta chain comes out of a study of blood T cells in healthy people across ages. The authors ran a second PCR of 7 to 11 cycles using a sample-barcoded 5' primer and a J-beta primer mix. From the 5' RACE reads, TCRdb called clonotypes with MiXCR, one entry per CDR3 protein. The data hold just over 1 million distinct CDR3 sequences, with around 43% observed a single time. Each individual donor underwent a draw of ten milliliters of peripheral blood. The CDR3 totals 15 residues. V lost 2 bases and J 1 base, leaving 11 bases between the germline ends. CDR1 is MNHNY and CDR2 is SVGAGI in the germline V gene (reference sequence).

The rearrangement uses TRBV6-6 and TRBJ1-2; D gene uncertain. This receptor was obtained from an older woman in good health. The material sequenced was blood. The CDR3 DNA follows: TGTGCCAGCAGTTACCAAGGGAGGGTTAACTATGGCTACACCTTC. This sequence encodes CASSYQGRVNYGYTF.